This T cell receptor (beta chain) is from a study of CD8 T cells in Susac syndrome (dated by TCRdb to the late 2010s). Concerning the study at large: Whether CD8+ T cell activation and differentiation in Susac syndrome was antigen driven was tested using repertoire sequencing. Clonality of the CD8+ T cell repertoire was compared between more than 10 healthy donors, about 14 Susac syndrome patients and roughly 16 multiple sclerosis patients.

Peripheral blood CD8+ and CD4+ T cells from healthy donors, Susac syndrome patients and multiple sclerosis patients were profiled using high-throughput TCR beta sequencing. The healthy donors served as controls matched for age and sex. CD8+ TEMRA cells were enriched by FACS, while bulk CD8+ and CD4+ T cells were purified by magnetic negative isolation. Blood was drawn into EDTA tubes, processed within 24 hours, and PBMCs were isolated by density gradient centrifugation. PBMCs intended for TCR sequencing were cryopreserved in liquid nitrogen and were subsequently thawed in a 37 degrees C water bath. A purity of at least 90% was achieved for sorted or isolated CD4+, CD8+ and CD8+ TEMRA cells. Overall study results and their limits: The study acknowledged that relatively few individuals were included in the TCR sequencing and HLA analysis.

RNA was extracted with the RNeasy kit and roughly 0.45 to 1 ug was reverse transcribed using random hexamers. The immunoSEQ multiplex PCR assay, covering 54 Vbeta and 13 Jbeta segments, was used to amplify TCR beta CDR3 regions. To correct PCR amplification bias, a synthetic template baseline was used for both primer optimization and computational correction. The study's own analysis went as follows. Reads were assigned to V, D and J genes according to IMGT and analyzed in immunoSEQ Analyzer, with only productive sequences retained. To calculate clonality, Shannon entropy was normalized by log2 of the number of productive unique sequences and then subtracted from one. For each patient and control, public and private clones were evaluated within the 100 most prevalent clones. A clone was defined as Susac-specific if it was absent from the healthy and MS cohorts, from some 980 published viral clones and from other ImmuneACCESS disease sequences. TCRdb trimmed public reads at Q25 via fastp, called clones via MiXCR and kept in-frame beta chains. CDR3 protein duplicates are merged, each entry listing the most common genes and DNA. The V and J calls come from TCRdb's annotation, not from the publication. The sample contains roughly 140,000 distinct CDR3 sequences, 90% to 95% of them found a single time. The top ten clonotypes cover 0.27% of the sample.

A remark on this clonotype: The antigen this receptor binds is unknown. The record has no base qualities; no much larger clone is one base away.

The CDR3 spans 12 residues, from the cysteine through the phenylalanine. Only the CDR3 region is kept as DNA, spanning 36 bases read in frame from base 1. The germline V gene supplies CDR1 MNHEY and CDR2 SVGAGI. The trim is 6 bases for V and 9 bases for J, with a gap of 12 bases between the germline ends. The clonotype was recovered from a human donor in good health. The chain uses TRBV6-5 and TRBJ2-1; there is no confident call for the D gene. Sequences were obtained from CD8+ T cells from PBMCs. The nucleotides are TGTGCCAGCAGCAACGGTGCCCCTGAGCAGTTCTTC. It codes for CASSNGAPEQFF.